These T cell receptor beta chains were read from a single sample in a study of T-cell memory formation after mild COVID-19. TCRdb processed the 5' RACE reads anew with MiXCR; each CDR3 protein has one entry. This sample has roughly 400,000 distinct CDR3 sequences, with approximately 15% found just once. Sequencing was carried out using PBMCs or a T cell subset sorted from them (not recorded which). These receptors came from a young man who had mild COVID-19 (a few samples of this study predate the infection). Cell type and time point are not known. CDR3s include the opening cysteine and the closing phenylalanine or tryptophan. Size is stated for part of the rows, as once, few or many counts, or as a class when the clone is expanded.

v_gene: TRBV18; j_gene: TRBJ2-1; len: 14; abundance: NA; CDR3aa: CASSPERNGLEQFF
v_gene: TRBV15; j_gene: TRBJ1-1; len: 15; abundance: once; CDR3aa: CATSTRKGTGTEAFF
v_gene: TRBV2; j_gene: TRBJ2-1; len: 11; abundance: NA; CDR3aa: CASTDRVEQFF
v_gene: TRBV11-3; j_gene: TRBJ2-1; len: 13; abundance: few; CDR3aa: CASRARETHEQFF
v_gene: TRBV4-1; j_gene: TRBJ1-4; len: 17; abundance: NA; CDR3aa: CASSHPPSGGQGEKLFF
v_gene: TRBV27; j_gene: TRBJ2-3; len: 15; abundance: NA; CDR3aa: CASSPQRYSTDTQYF
v_gene: TRBV9; j_gene: TRBJ2-6; len: 14; abundance: NA; CDR3aa: CASSVLSGANVLTF
v_gene: TRBV20-1; j_gene: TRBJ2-3; len: 15; abundance: NA; CDR3aa: CSASWARGGRDTQYF
v_gene: TRBV7-9; j_gene: TRBJ2-5; len: 16; abundance: many; CDR3aa: CASSLAGAILQETQYF
v_gene: TRBV12-3/TRBV12-4; j_gene: TRBJ2-3; len: 16; abundance: NA; CDR3aa: CASRKNRGASTDTQYF
v_gene: TRBV7-2; j_gene: TRBJ2-2; len: 15; abundance: NA; CDR3aa: CASSADRVSTGELFF
v_gene: TRBV19; j_gene: TRBJ2-3; len: 16; abundance: few; CDR3aa: CASSKYRGGSTDTQYF
v_gene: TRBV24-1; j_gene: TRBJ2-1; len: 16; abundance: few; CDR3aa: CATSARQGGAYNEQFF
v_gene: TRBV15; j_gene: TRBJ1-6; len: 15; abundance: NA; CDR3aa: CATSRDPGQGSPLHF
v_gene: TRBV6-2/TRBV6-3; j_gene: TRBJ1-6; len: 13; abundance: few; CDR3aa: CASRGSYNSPLHF
v_gene: TRBV7-2; j_gene: TRBJ2-2; len: 16; abundance: NA; CDR3aa: CASSKAATANTGELFF
v_gene: TRBV10-2; j_gene: TRBJ2-1; len: 11; abundance: few; CDR3aa: CASKLANEQFF
v_gene: TRBV4-3; j_gene: TRBJ1-2; len: 13; abundance: few; CDR3aa: CASRPRGNYGYTF
v_gene: TRBV19; j_gene: TRBJ1-1; len: 14; abundance: NA; CDR3aa: CASSPHSGITEAFF
v_gene: TRBV5-1; j_gene: TRBJ1-6; len: 15; abundance: NA; CDR3aa: CASSGFDSVNSPLHF
v_gene: TRBV4-1; j_gene: TRBJ2-2; len: 17; abundance: NA; CDR3aa: CASSLQPGPGTTGELFF
v_gene: TRBV7-2; j_gene: TRBJ1-5; len: 17; abundance: few; CDR3aa: CASSLVPHRGGGQPQHF
v_gene: TRBV5-1; j_gene: TRBJ1-2; len: 13; abundance: NA; CDR3aa: CASSSTGQDGYTF
v_gene: TRBV12-3/TRBV12-4; j_gene: TRBJ1-4; len: 16; abundance: few; CDR3aa: CASSLVQGGTNEKLFF
v_gene: TRBV18; j_gene: TRBJ2-7; len: 14; abundance: NA; CDR3aa: CASSPATPSNEQYF
v_gene: TRBV5-1; j_gene: TRBJ2-7; len: 15; abundance: NA; CDR3aa: CASSLGQSEGAEQYF
v_gene: TRBV12-3/TRBV12-4; j_gene: TRBJ2-7; len: 16; abundance: few; CDR3aa: CASSFSVGQSSYEQYF
v_gene: TRBV7-8; j_gene: TRBJ2-5; len: 17; abundance: NA; CDR3aa: CASSLVPSGDLSRTQYF
v_gene: TRBV4-3; j_gene: TRBJ1-2; len: 15; abundance: few; CDR3aa: CASSQGSPEDYGYTF
v_gene: TRBV29-1; j_gene: TRBJ1-4; len: 12; abundance: NA; CDR3aa: CSVEDRGEKLFF
v_gene: TRBV15; j_gene: TRBJ2-3; len: 15; abundance: few; CDR3aa: CATSRTGGATDTQYF
v_gene: TRBV2; j_gene: TRBJ2-3; len: 14; abundance: NA; CDR3aa: CAGGLAGNTDTQYF
v_gene: TRBV29-1; j_gene: TRBJ1-1; len: 10; abundance: NA; CDR3aa: CSVAGPEAFF
v_gene: TRBV6-5; j_gene: TRBJ1-2; len: 13; abundance: NA; CDR3aa: CASKGRSPIDYTF
v_gene: TRBV7-3; j_gene: TRBJ2-1; len: 15; abundance: NA; CDR3aa: CASSSSLGSYNEQFF
v_gene: TRBV30; j_gene: TRBJ1-2; len: 14; abundance: few; CDR3aa: CAWSRDRARRGYTF
v_gene: TRBV11-2; j_gene: TRBJ2-3; len: 18; abundance: many; CDR3aa: CASSPQIGLAGRTDTQYF
v_gene: TRBV5-1; j_gene: TRBJ2-1; len: 17; abundance: NA; CDR3aa: CASSLGQGVTSYNEQFF
v_gene: TRBV20-1; j_gene: TRBJ2-2; len: 14; abundance: NA; CDR3aa: CSAQTGGATGELFF
v_gene: TRBV4-1; j_gene: TRBJ2-1; len: 13; abundance: NA; CDR3aa: CASSQTPGYEQFF